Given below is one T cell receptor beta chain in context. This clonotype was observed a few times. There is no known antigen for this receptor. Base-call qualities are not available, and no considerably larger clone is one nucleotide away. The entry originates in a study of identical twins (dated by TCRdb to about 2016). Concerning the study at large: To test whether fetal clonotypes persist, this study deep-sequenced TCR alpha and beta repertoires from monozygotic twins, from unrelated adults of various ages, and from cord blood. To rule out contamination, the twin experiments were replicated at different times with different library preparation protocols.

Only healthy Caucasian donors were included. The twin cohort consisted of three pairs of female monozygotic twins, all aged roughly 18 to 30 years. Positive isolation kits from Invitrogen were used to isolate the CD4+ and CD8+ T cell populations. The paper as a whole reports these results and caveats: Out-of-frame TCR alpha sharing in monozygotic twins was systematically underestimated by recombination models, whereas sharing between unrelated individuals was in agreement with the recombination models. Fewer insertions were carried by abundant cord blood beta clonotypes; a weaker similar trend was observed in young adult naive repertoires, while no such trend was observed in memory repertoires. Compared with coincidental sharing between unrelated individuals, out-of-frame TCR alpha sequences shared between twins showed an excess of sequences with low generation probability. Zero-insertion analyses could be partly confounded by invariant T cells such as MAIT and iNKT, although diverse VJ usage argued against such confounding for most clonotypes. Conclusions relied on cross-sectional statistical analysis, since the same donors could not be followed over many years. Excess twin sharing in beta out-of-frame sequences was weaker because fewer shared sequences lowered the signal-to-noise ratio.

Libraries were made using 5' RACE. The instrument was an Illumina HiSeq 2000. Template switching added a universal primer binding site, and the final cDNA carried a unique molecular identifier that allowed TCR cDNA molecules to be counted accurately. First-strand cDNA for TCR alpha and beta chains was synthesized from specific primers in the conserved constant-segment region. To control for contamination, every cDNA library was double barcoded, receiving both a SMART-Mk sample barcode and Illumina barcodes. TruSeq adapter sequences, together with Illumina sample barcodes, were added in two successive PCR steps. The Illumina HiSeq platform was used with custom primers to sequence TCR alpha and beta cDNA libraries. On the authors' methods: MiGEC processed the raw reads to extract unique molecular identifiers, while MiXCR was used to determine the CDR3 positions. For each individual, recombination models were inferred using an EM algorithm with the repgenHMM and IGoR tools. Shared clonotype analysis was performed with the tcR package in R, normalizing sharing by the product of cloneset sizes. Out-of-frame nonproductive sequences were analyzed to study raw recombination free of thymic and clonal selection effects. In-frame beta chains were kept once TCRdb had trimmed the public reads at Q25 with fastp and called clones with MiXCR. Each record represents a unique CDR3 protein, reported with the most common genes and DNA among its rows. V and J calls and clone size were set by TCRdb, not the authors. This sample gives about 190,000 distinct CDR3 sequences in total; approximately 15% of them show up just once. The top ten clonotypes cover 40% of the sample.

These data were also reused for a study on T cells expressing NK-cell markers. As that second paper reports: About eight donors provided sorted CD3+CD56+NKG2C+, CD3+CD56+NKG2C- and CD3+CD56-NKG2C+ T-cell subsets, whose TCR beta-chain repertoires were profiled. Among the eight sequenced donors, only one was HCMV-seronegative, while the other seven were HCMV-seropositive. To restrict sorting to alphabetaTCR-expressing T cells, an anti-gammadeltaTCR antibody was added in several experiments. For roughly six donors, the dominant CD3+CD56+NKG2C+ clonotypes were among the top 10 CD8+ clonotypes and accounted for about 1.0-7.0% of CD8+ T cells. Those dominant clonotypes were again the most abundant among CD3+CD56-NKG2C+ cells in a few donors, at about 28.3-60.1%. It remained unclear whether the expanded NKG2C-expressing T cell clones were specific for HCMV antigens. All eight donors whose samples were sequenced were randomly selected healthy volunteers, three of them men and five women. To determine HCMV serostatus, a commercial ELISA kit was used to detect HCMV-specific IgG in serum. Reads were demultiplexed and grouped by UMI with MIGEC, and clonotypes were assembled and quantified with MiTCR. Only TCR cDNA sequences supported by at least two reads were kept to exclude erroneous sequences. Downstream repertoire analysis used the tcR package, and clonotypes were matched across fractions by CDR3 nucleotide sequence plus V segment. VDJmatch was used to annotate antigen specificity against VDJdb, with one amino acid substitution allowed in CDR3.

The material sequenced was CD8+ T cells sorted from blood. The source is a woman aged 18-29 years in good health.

The CDR3 corresponds to CASREYTDTQYF. The bases read TGTGCCAGCCGAGAGTACACAGATACGCAGTATTTT. The V and J genes are TRBV27 and TRBJ2-3; no D segment can be confidently identified. CDR3 length: 12 amino acids, cysteine to phenylalanine. The read is trimmed to its CDR3 DNA, 36 bases read in frame from base 1. Per the germline V gene (reference sequence), MNHEY is the CDR1 and SMNVEV is the CDR2. V was cut back by 8 bases and J by 2 bases, leaving a gap of 8 bases between them.